The clone carrying this TCR beta chain was found a few times. The entry originates in a study of identical twins. Each CDR3 protein is one row after TCRdb ran MiXCR on the 5' RACE reads. The repertoire holds around 250,000 distinct CDR3 sequences, with over 5% as singletons. Trimming stripped 1 base from V and 6 bases from J, with 10 bases between. CDR3 size: 14 residues. The sample was also reused in another study, on T cells expressing NK-cell markers. From that second work: Beta-chain profiling covered CD3+CD56+NKG2C+, CD3+CD56+NKG2C- and CD3+CD56-NKG2C+ sorted subsets.

V is TRBV12-3 or TRBV12-4 and J is TRBJ1-5, with TRBD1 as a possible D gene (5 bases). The source of this sequence is a woman between 18 and 29 years old in good health. The material sequenced was CD8+ T cells sorted from blood. Here the CDR3 DNA reads TGTGCCAGCAGTTTAGGACAGCTTTCTCAGCCCCAGCATTTT. Amino acid sequence: CASSLGQLSQPQHF.